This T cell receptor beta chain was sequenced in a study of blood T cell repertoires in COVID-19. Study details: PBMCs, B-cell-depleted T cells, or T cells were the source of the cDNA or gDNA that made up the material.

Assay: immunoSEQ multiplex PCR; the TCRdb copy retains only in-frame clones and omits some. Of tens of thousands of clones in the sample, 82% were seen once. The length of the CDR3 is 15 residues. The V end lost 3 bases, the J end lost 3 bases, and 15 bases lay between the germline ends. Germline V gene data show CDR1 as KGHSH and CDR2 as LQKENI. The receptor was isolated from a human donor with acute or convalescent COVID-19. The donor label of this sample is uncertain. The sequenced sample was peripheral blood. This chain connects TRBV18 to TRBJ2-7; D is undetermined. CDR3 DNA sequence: TGTGCCAGCTCACCGCCTTCAGTACAAATCTACGAGCAGTACTTC. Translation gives CASSPPSVQIYEQYF.